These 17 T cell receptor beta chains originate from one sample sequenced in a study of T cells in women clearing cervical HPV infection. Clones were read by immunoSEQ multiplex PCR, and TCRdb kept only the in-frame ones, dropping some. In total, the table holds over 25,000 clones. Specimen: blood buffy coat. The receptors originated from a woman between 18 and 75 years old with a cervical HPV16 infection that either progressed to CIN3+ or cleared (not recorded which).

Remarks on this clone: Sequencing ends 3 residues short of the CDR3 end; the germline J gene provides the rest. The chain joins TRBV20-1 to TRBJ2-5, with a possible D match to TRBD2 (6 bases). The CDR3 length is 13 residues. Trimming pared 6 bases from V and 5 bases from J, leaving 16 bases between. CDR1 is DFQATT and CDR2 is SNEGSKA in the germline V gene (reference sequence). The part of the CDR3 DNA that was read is TGCAGTGCCCCGGGCTCAGCGGGCGAGACC. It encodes CSAPGSAGET. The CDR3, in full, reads CSAPGSAGETQYF.

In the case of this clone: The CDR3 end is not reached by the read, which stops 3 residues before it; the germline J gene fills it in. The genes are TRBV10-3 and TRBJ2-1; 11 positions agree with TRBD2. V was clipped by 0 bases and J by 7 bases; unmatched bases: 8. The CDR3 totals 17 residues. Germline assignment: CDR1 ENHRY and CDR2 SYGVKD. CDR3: CAISESKTSGRGNEQFF. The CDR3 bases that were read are TGTGCCATCAGTGAGTCAAAAACTAGCGGGAGAGGTAATGAG.

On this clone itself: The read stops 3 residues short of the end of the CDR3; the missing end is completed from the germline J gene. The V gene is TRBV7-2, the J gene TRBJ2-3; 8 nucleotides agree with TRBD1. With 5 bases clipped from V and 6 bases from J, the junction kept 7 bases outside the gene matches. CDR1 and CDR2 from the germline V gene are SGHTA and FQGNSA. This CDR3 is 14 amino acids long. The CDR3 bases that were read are TGTGCCAGCAGCCGGGACAGGCGGTTGGATACG. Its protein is CASSRDRRLDT. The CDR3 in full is CASSRDRRLDTQYF.

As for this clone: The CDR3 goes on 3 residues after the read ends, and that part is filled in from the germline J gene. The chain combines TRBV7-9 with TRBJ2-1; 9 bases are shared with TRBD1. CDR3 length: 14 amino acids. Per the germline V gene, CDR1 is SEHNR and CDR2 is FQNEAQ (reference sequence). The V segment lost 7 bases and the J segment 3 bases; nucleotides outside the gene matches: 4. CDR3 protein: CASIVGQGYNEQFF. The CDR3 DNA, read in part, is TGTGCCAGCATAGTGGGACAGGGCTACAATGAG.

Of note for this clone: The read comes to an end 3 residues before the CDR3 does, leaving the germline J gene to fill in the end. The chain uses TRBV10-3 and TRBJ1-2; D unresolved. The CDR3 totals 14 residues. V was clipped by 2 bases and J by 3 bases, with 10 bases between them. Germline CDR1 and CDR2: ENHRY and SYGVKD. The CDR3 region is CAISEPGSDYGYTF. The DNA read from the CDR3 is TGTGCCATCAGTGAGCCCGGGTCGGACTATGGC.

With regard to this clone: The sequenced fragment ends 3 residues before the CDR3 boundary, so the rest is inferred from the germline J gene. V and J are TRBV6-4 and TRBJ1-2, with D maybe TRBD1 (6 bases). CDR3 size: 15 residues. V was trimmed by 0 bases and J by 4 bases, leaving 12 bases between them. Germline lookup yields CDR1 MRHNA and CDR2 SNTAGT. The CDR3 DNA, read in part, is TGTGCCAGCAGTGACTCGGTAGGGGGAAGCTATGGC. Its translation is CASSDSVGGSYG. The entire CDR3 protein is CASSDSVGGSYGYTF.

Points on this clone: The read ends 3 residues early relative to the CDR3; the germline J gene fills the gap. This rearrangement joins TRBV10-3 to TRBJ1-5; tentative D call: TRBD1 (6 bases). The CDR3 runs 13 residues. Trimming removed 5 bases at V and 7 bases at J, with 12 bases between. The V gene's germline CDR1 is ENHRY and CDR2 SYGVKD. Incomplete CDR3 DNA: TGTGCCATCAGTCGACAGGTAGGACAGCCC. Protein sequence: CAISRQVGQP. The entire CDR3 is CAISRQVGQPQHF.

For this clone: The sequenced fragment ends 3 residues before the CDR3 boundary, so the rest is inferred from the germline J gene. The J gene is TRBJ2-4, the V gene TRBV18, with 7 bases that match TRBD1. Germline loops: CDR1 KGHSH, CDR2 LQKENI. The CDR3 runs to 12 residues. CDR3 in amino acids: CASSTAGGGQYF. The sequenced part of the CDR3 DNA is TGTGCCAGCTCAACCGCAGGGGGTGGT. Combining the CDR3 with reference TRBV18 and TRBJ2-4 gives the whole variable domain NAGVMQNPRHLVRRRGQEARLRCSPMKGHSHVYWYRQLPEEGLKFMVYLQKENIIDESGMPKERFSAEFPKEGPSILRIQQVVRGDSAAYFCASSTAGGGQYFGAGTRLSVL.

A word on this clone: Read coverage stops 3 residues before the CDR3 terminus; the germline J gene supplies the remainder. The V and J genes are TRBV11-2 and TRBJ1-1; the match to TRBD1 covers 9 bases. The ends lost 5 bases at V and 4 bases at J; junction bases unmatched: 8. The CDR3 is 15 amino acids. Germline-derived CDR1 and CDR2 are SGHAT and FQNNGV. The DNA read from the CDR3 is TGTGCCAGCAGCCCTAGGGGACAGGGATTCACTGAA. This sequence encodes CASSPRGQGFTE. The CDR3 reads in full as CASSPRGQGFTEAFF.

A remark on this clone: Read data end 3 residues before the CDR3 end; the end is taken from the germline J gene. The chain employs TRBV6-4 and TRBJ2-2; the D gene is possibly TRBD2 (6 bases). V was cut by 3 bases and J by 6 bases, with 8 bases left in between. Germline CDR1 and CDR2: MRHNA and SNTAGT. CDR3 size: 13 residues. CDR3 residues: CASSEWGAGELFF. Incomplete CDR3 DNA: TGTGCCAGCAGTGAATGGGGGGCCGGGGAG.

CDR3 loop: CASSISSGVWDEQFF. The part of the CDR3 DNA that was read is TGTGCCAGCAGCATTTCTAGCGGGGTCTGGGATGAG. The chain has TRBV7-2 and TRBJ2-1; TRBD2 aligns across 9 bases. Read data end 3 residues before the CDR3 end; the end is taken from the germline J gene. Germline trimming cut 5 bases from V and 8 bases from J; bases unmatched to any gene: 10. The length of the CDR3 is 15 residues. CDR1 is SGHTA, CDR2 FQGNSA, per germline.

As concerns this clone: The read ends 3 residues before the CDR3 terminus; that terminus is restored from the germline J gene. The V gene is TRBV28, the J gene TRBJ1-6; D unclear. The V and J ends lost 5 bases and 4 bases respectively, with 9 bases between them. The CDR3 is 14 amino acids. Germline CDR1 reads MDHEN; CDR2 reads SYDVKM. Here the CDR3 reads CASSPENYNSPLHF. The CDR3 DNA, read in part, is TGTGCCAGCAGTCCAGAGAATTATAATTCACCC.

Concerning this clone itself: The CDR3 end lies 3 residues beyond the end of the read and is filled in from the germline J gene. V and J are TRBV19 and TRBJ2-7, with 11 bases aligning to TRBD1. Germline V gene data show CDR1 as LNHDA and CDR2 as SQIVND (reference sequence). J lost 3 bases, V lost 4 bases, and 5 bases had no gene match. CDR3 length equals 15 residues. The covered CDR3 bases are TGTGCCAGTAGTAATTCCGGGACAGGGGGCTACGAG. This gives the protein CASSNSGTGGYE. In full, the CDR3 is CASSNSGTGGYEQYF.

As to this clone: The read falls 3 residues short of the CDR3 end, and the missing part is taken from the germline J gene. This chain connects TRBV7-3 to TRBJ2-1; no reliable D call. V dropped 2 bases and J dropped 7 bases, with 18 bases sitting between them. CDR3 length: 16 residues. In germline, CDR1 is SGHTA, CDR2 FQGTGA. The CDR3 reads CASSLFLDVKFNEQFF. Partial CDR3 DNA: TGTGCCAGCAGCTTATTCCTAGACGTGAAGTTTAATGAG.

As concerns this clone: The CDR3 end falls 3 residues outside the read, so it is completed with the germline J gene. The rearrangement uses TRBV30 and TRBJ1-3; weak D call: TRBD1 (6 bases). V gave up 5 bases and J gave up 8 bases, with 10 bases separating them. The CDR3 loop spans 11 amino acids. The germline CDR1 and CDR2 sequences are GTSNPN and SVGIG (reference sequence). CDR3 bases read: TGTGCCTGGGCTACAGGGCACACC. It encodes CAWATGHT. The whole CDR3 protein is CAWATGHTIYF.

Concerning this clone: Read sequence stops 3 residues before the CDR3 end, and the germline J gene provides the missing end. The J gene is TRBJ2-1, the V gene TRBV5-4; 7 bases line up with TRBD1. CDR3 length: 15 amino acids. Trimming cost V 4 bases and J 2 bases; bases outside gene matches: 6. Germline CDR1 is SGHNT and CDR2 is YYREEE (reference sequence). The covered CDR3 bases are TGTGCCAGCAGCCTCCTAGGGGGCGCCTACAATGAG. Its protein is CASSLLGGAYNE. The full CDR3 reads CASSLLGGAYNEQFF.

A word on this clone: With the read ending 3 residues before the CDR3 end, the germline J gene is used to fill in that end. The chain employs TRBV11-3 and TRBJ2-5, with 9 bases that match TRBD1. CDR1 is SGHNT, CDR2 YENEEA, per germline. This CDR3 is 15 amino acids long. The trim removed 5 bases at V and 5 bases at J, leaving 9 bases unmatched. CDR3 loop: CASSLRQGGVETQYF. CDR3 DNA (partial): TGTGCCAGCAGCCTACGACAGGGGGGAGTGGAGACC. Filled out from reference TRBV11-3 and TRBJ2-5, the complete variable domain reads EAGVVQSPRYKIIEKKQPVAFWCNPISGHNTLYWYLQNLGQGPELLIRYENEEAVDDSQLPKDRFSAERLKGVDSTLKIQPAELGDSAVYLCASSLRQGGVETQYFGPGTRLLVL.